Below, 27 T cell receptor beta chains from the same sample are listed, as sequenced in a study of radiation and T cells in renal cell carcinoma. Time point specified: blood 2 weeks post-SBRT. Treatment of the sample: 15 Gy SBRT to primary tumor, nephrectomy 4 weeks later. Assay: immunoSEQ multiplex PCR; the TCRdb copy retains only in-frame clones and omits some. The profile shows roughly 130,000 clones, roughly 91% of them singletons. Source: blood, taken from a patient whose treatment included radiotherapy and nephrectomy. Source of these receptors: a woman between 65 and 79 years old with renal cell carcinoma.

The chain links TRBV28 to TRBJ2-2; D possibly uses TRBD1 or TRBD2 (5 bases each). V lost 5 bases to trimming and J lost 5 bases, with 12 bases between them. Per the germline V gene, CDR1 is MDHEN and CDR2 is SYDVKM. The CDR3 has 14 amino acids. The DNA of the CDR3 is TGTGCCAGCAGTGGGACCGTCGGGACCGGGGAGCTGTTTTTT. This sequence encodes CASSGTVGTGELFF. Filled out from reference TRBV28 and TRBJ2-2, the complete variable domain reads DVKVTQSSRYLVKRTGEKVFLECVQDMDHENMFWYRQDPGLGLRLIYFSYDVKMKEKGDIPEGYSVSREKKERFSLILESASTNQTSMYLCASSGTVGTGELFFGEGSRLTVL.

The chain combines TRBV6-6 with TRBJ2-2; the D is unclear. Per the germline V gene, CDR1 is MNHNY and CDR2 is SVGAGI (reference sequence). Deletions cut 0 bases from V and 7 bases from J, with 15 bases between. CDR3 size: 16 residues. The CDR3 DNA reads TGTGCCAGCAGTTACTCGTCTTTCGGGTCGGGCGGGGAGCTGTTTTTT. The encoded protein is CASSYSSFGSGGELFF.

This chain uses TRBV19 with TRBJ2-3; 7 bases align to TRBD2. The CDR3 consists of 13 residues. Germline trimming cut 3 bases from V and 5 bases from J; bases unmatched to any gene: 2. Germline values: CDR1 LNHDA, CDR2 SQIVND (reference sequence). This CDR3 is CASSIPGGDTQYF. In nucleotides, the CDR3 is TGTGCCAGTAGTATCCCGGGGGGAGATACGCAGTATTTT. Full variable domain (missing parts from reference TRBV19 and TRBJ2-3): DGGITQSPKYLFRKEGQNVTLSCEQNLNHDAMYWYRQDPGQGLRLIYYSQIVNDFQKGDIAEGYSVSREKKESFPLTVTSAQKNPTAFYLCASSIPGGDTQYFGPGTRLTVL.

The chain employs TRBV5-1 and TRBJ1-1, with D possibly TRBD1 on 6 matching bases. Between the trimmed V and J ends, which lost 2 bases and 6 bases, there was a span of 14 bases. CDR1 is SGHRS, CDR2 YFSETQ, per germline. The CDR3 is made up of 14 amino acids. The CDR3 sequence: CASSFRQDRSEAFF. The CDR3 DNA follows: TGCGCCAGCAGCTTCCGACAGGATCGGTCTGAAGCTTTCTTT.

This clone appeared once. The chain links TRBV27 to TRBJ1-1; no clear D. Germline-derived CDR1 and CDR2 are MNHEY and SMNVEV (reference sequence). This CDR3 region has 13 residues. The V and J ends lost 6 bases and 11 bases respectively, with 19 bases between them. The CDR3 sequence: CASRPNHDSAAFF. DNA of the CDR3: TGTGCCAGCAGGCCCAACCATGACTCGGCGGCTTTCTTT.

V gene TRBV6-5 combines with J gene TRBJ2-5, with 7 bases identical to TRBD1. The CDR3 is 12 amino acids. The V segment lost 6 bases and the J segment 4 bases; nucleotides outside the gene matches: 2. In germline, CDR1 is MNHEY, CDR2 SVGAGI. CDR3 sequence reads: CASRSGGETQYF. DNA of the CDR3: TGTGCCAGCAGGTCAGGGGGAGAGACCCAGTACTTC.

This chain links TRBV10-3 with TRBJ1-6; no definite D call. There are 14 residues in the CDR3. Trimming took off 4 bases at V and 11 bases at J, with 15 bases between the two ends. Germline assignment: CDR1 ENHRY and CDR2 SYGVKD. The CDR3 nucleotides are TGTGCCATCAGTGTAGGGCAGGATAGGACACCCCTCCACTTT. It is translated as CAISVGQDRTPLHF.

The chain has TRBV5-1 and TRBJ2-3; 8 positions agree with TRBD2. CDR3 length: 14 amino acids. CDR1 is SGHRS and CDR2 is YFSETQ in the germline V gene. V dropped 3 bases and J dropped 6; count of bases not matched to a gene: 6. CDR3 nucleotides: TGCGCCAGCAGCTCCGGGGGGGGCCGGGATACGCAGTATTTT. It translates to CASSSGGGRDTQYF.

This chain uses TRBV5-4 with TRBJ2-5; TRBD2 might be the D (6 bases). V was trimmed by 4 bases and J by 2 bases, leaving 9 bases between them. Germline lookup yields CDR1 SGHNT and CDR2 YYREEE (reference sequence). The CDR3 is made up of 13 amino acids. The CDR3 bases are TGTGCCAGCAGCCGGGACTTTCAAGAGACCCAGTACTTC. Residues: CASSRDFQETQYF. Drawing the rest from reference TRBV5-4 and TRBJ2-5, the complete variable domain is ETGVTQSPTHLIKTRGQQVTLRCSSQSGHNTVSWYQQALGQGPQFIFQYYREEENGRGNFPPRFSGLQFPNYSSELNVNALELDDSALYLCASSRDFQETQYFGPGTRLLVL.

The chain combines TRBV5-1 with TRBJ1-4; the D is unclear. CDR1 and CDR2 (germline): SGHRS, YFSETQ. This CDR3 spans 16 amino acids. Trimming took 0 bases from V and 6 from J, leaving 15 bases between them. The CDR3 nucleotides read TGCGCCAGCAGCTTGGGGCGGAAGATAGGTGATGAAAAACTGTTTTTT. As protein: CASSLGRKIGDEKLFF.

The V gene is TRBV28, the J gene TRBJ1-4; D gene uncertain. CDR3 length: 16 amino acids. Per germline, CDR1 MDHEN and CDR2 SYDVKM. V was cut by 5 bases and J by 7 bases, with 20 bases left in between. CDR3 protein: CASSPYDQPRAEKLFF. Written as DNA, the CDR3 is TGTGCCAGCAGTCCCTACGACCAACCTAGGGCTGAAAAACTGTTTTTT.

CDR3 sequence (DNA): TGTGCCAGCAGTTTCGGGGGGAGGGGAGCAGATACGCAGTATTTT. Translation gives CASSFGGRGADTQYF. V and J are TRBV6-6 and TRBJ2-3; TRBD2 matches at 7 bases. This CDR3 contains 15 residues. The germline V gene has CDR1 MNHNY and CDR2 SVGAGI (reference sequence). Trimming removed 4 bases from V and 4 bases from J; junction bases left unmatched: 8.

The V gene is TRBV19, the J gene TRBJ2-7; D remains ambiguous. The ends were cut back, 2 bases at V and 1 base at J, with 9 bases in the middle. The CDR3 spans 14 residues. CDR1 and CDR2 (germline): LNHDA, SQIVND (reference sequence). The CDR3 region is CASSISKNSYEQYF. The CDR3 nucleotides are TGTGCCAGTAGTATAAGTAAGAATTCCTACGAGCAGTACTTC.

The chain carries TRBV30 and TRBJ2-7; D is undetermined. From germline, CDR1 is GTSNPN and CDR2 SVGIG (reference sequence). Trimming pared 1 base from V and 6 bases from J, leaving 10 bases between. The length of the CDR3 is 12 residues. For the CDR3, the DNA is TGTGCCTGGAGTGAATTGGGGATCGAGCAGTACTTC. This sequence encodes CAWSELGIEQYF.

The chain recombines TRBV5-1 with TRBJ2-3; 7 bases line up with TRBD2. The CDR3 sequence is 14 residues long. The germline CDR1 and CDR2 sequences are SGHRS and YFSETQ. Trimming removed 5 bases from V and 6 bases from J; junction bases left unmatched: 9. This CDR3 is CASRRTGGGDTQYF. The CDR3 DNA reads TGCGCCAGCAGAAGGACGGGAGGAGGCGATACGCAGTATTTT.

The CDR3 DNA follows: TGTGCCAGCAGCGTGACCCCGAACACTGAAGCTTTCTTT. It encodes CASSVTPNTEAFF. This chain joins TRBV5-6 and TRBJ1-1; D ambiguous. CDR3 length: 13 amino acids. Per germline, CDR1 SGHDT and CDR2 YYEEEE. Trimming took off 4 bases at V and 1 base at J, with 8 bases between the two ends. The full variable domain, with the rest looked up from reference TRBV5-6 and TRBJ1-1, is DAGVTQSPTHLIKTRGQQVTLRCSPKSGHDTVSWYQQALGQGPQFIFQYYEEEERQRGNFPDRFSGHQFPNYSSELNVNALLLGDSALYLCASSVTPNTEAFFGQGTRLTVV.

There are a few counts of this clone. The CDR3: CASSLYRTVLNQPQHF. For the CDR3, the DNA is TGTGCCAGCAGTTTATATCGGACAGTACTAAATCAGCCCCAGCATTTT. V usage is TRBV28 and J usage is TRBJ1-5; D may be TRBD1 (6 bases). CDR3 size: 16 residues. Germline V lookup: CDR1 MDHEN, CDR2 SYDVKM. With 1 base removed from V and 4 bases from J, the gap between germline ends came to 14 bases.

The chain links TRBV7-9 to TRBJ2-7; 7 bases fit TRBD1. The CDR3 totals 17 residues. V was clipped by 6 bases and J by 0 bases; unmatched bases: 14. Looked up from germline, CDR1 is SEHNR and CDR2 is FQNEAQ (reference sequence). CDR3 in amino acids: CASSRDLGRTGSYEQYF. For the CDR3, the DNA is TGTGCCAGCAGTCGCGATTTAGGACGGACAGGCTCCTACGAGCAGTACTTC.

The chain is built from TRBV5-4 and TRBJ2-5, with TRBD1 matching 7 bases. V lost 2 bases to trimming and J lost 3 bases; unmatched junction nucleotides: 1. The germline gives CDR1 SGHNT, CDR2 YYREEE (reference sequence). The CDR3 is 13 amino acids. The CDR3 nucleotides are TGTGCCAGCAGCTTAGGACAGGAAGAGACCCAGTACTTC. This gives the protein CASSLGQEETQYF.

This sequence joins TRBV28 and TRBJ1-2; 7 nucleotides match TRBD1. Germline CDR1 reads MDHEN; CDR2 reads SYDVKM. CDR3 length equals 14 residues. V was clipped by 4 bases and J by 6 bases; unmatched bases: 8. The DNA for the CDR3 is TGTGCCAGCAGTTCAGGACAGGTTGTACATGGCTACACCTTC. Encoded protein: CASSSGQVVHGYTF.

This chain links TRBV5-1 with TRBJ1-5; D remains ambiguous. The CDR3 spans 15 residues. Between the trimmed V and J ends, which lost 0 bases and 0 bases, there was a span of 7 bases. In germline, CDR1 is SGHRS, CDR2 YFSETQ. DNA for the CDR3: TGCGCCAGCAGCTTGGACGGTTATAGCAATCAGCCCCAGCATTTT. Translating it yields CASSLDGYSNQPQHF.

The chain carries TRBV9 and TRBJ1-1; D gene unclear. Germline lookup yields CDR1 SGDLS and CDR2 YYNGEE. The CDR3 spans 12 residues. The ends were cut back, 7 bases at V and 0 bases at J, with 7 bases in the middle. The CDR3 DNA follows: TGTGCCAGCGACCCATTGAACACTGAAGCTTTCTTT. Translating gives CASDPLNTEAFF. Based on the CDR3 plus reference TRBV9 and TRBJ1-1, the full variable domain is DSGVTQTPKHLITATGQRVTLRCSPRSGDLSVYWYQQSLDQGLQFLIQYYNGEERAKGNILERFSAQQFPDLHSELNLSSLELGDSALYFCASDPLNTEAFFGQGTRLTVV.

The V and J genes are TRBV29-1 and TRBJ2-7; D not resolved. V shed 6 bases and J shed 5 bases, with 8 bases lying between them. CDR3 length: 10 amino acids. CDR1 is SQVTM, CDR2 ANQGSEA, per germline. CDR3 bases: TGCAGCGTCGGGTCTCACGAGCAGTACTTC. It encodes CSVGSHEQYF.

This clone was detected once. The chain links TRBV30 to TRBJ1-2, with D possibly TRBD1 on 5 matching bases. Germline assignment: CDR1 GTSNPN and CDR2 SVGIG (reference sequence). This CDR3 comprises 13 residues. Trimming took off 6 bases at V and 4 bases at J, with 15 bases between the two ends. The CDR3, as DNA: TGTGCCTGTCCTGCCCCAGGGACCTATGGCTACACCTTC. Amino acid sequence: CACPAPGTYGYTF.

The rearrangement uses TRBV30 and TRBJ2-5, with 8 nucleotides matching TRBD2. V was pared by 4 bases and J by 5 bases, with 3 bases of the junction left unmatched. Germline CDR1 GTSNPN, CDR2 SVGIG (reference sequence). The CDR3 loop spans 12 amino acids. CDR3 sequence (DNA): TGTGCCTGGACTTCGGGGGGGGAGACCCAGTACTTC. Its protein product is CAWTSGGETQYF.

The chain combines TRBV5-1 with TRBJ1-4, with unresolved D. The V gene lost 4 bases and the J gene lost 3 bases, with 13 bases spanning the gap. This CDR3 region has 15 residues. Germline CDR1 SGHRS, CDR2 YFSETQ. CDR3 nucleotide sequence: TGCGCCAGCAGCGGCACCCAGTCCCCTAATGAAAAACTGTTTTTT. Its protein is CASSGTQSPNEKLFF.

The CDR3 nucleotides read TGTGCCTGGGGGGCCCCCAGCGGGGGGTACAATGAGCAGTTCTTC. Translating gives CAWGAPSGGYNEQFF. The rearrangement uses TRBV30 and TRBJ2-1, with 9 bases identical to TRBD2. The germline gives CDR1 GTSNPN, CDR2 SVGIG (reference sequence). The CDR3 is made up of 15 amino acids. V dropped 5 bases and J dropped 4; count of bases not matched to a gene: 9.